The entry that follows covers one TCR beta chain sequence. Its antigen is not identified. Sequenced by immunoSEQ multiplex PCR; TCRdb stores in-frame clones only, minus some. The sample records roughly 50,000 clones, roughly 87% being singletons. The CDR3 consists of 15 residues. Germline CDR1 LNHDA, CDR2 SQIVND (reference sequence). V was shortened by 10 bases and J by 0 bases, with 18 bases between the two germline ends. The data derive from a study of siplizumab effects on memory and regulatory T cells. General observations from the study: Unstimulated subsets contained matches for only a minor fraction of alloreactive clones. Most proliferating CD4+ or CD8+ clones, roughly 80-96%, had no naive or memory assignment.

Sequencing was carried out using naive CD8+ T cells sorted from blood. J is TRBJ1-2 and V is TRBV19; a possible D gene is TRBD1 (5 bases). The source is a human donor in good health. CDR3 sequence: CATREGTRTNYGYTF. The CDR3 bases are TGTGCCACAAGAGAGGGGACGAGGACTAACTATGGCTACACCTTC.